Below are 23 T cell receptor beta chains sequenced from a single sample in a study of immune evolution from preneoplasia to lung adenocarcinoma. The method was immunoSEQ multiplex PCR; TCRdb's version includes in-frame clones alone and lacks a portion of them. This sample yields approximately 7,000 clones, of which around four fifths are seen a single time; almost 6.5% belongs to the top ten. Sequencing input: FFPE adjacent normal lung tissue. Receptors were obtained from a person aged 55 to 79 with lung adenocarcinoma.

The chain recombines TRBV5-4 with TRBJ2-1; 11 bases are shared with TRBD2. The V and J ends lost 4 bases and 7 bases, in that order; junction bases with no gene match: 7. Germline V gives CDR1 SGHNT, CDR2 YYREEE (reference sequence). There are 15 residues in the CDR3. In DNA, the CDR3 is TGTGCCAGCAGCCGAGGACTAGCGGGTGAAAATGAGCAGTTCTTC. Its translation is CASSRGLAGENEQFF. Together with reference TRBV5-4 and TRBJ2-1, the CDR3 gives the full variable domain: ETGVTQSPTHLIKTRGQQVTLRCSSQSGHNTVSWYQQALGQGPQFIFQYYREEENGRGNFPPRFSGLQFPNYSSELNVNALELDDSALYLCASSRGLAGENEQFFGPGTRLTVL.

V usage is TRBV6-6 and J usage is TRBJ2-7; tentative D call: TRBD2 (6 bases). CDR3 length equals 14 residues. Germline loops: CDR1 MNHNY, CDR2 SVGAGI (reference sequence). Trimming took off 6 bases at V and 2 bases at J, with 14 bases between the two ends. The DNA of the CDR3 is TGTGCCAGCAGGGGGGGAGAGGGAACCTACGAGCAGTACGTC. Residues: CASRGGEGTYEQYV.

The genes are TRBV19 and TRBJ2-1, with 7 nucleotides matching TRBD2. The CDR3 is made up of 14 amino acids. Trimming took 4 bases from V and 12 from J; bases not matched to a gene: 12. CDR1 and CDR2 from the germline V gene are LNHDA and SQIVND (reference sequence). CDR3 coding DNA: TGTGCCAGTAGTACAGGGACTACCACTAAACGGCAGTTCTTC. Translating it yields CASSTGTTTKRQFF.

V usage is TRBV13 and J usage is TRBJ1-2; no reliable D call. V lost 3 bases to trimming and J lost 3 bases, with 8 bases between them. The germline V gene encodes CDR1 PRHDT and CDR2 FYEKMQ (reference sequence). CDR3 length: 13 residues. In DNA, the CDR3 is TGTGCCAGCAGCTTGAGAACGCACTATGGCTACACCTTC. Translation gives CASSLRTHYGYTF.

The chain joins TRBV2 to TRBJ2-7; D is possibly TRBD2 (5 bases). The V gene lost 3 bases and the J gene lost 9 bases, with 15 bases spanning the gap. The CDR3 loop spans 13 amino acids. Germline V lookup: CDR1 SNHLY, CDR2 FYNNEI. The CDR3 spells CASSDQPREMQYV. CDR3 DNA: TGTGCCAGCAGTGACCAGCCCCGGGAAATGCAGTACGTC.

This clone was seen once. The chain links TRBV6-1 to TRBJ2-5; no reliable D call. Trimming cost V 10 bases and J 4 bases, with 13 bases left between them. The CDR3 is made up of 12 amino acids. CDR1 is MNHNS and CDR2 is SASEGT in the germline V gene. CDR3 region: CATASDGETQYF. The CDR3 region has the DNA TGTGCCACCGCGTCGGACGGAGAGACCCAGTACTTC.

This clone has a single count. J is TRBJ1-4 and V is TRBV6-1; TRBD1 is a possible D gene (6 bases). Trimming shortened V by 5 bases and J by 7 bases, and 11 bases separated the two germline ends. CDR1 and CDR2 (germline): MNHNS, SASEGT. The CDR3 has 13 residues. CDR3 bases: TGTGCCAGCAGTCCTCAACAGGGTGAAAAACTGTTTTTT. Encoded protein: CASSPQQGEKLFF.

The chain carries TRBV19 and TRBJ2-7, with 9 bases that match TRBD2. This CDR3 comprises 15 residues. Per germline, CDR1 LNHDA and CDR2 SQIVND (reference sequence). After removal of 4 bases from V and 3 bases from J, the junction contained 7 bases not matched to a gene. CDR3 in amino acids: CASSNLAGTVYEQYF. The DNA for the CDR3 is TGTGCCAGTAGTAACCTAGCGGGGACGGTCTACGAGCAGTACTTC.

The rearrangement joins TRBV4-1 to TRBJ2-3; 9 bases line up with TRBD2. V lost 0 bases to trimming and J lost 0 bases; unmatched junction nucleotides: 10. This CDR3 has 19 amino acids. Germline CDR1 reads MGHRA; CDR2 reads YSYEKL. The CDR3, as DNA: TGCGCCAGCAGCCAAGATCGGGCTAGCGGGATGTTTAGCACAGATACGCAGTATTTT. Translation gives CASSQDRASGMFSTDTQYF.

The V gene is TRBV27, the J gene TRBJ1-2, with unresolved D. Germline V gene lookup returns CDR1 MNHEY and CDR2 SMNVEV (reference sequence). This CDR3 is built from 12 residues. V lost 8 bases and J 5 bases, leaving 12 bases between the germline ends. The CDR3 nucleotides are TGTGCCAGCGGCTCCGCGGGGTATGGCTACACCTTC. As protein: CASGSAGYGYTF.

This clone was detected once. The chain combines TRBV11-2 with TRBJ2-5; D not resolved. The CDR3 length is 14 residues. The V gene's germline CDR1 is SGHAT and CDR2 FQNNGV. V dropped 0 bases and J dropped 7 bases, with 12 bases sitting between them. As DNA, the CDR3 is TGTGCCAGCAGCTTAGATCCCCCGGTCGCGACCCAGTACTTC. Translated: CASSLDPPVATQYF.

This clone turned up a few times. V usage is TRBV10-1 and J usage is TRBJ1-4; perhaps TRBD1 as D (5 bases). Between the trimmed V and J ends, which lost 8 bases and 8 bases, there was a span of 15 bases. The CDR3 covers 13 residues. Germline values: CDR1 WNHNN, CDR2 SYGVQD (reference sequence). The CDR3 nucleotides read TGCGCCAGCGGGGACGGGAGAGGGGAAAAACTGTTTTTT. Translating gives CASGDGRGEKLFF.

This clone has a handful of counts. This sequence joins TRBV7-3 and TRBJ2-7; the D gene is possibly TRBD2 (7 bases). Germline V gene sequence: CDR1 SGHTA, CDR2 FQGTGA. The CDR3 totals 13 residues. V shed 7 bases and J shed 2 bases, with 12 bases lying between them. The CDR3 region is CASTQGGAYEQYV. CDR3 coding DNA: TGTGCCAGCACCCAAGGGGGGGCCTACGAGCAGTACGTC.

The gene calls are TRBV7-2 and TRBJ1-4; the match to TRBD1 covers 11 bases. CDR3 size: 14 residues. Trimming at V came to 5 bases and at J to 8 bases, leaving 4 bases not matched to a gene. Germline loops: CDR1 SGHTA, CDR2 FQGNSA. This CDR3 is CASSGGQGEEKLFF. DNA of the CDR3: TGTGCCAGCAGCGGGGGACAGGGGGAGGAAAAACTGTTTTTT.

This chain links TRBV30 with TRBJ2-7; possible D gene TRBD1, 6 bases. Germline CDR1 and CDR2: GTSNPN and SVGIG (reference sequence). The V end lost 3 bases, the J end lost 2 bases, and 17 bases lay between the germline ends. The CDR3 extends over 15 amino acids. The CDR3 here is CAWREPGQVTYEQYF. CDR3 nucleotides: TGTGCCTGGAGGGAACCGGGACAAGTAACCTACGAGCAGTACTTC. The variable domain in full, completed from reference TRBV30 and TRBJ2-7, reads SQTIHQWPATLVQPVGSPLSLECTVEGTSNPNLYWYRQAAGRGLQLLFYSVGIGQISSEVPQNLSASRPQDRQFILSSKKLLLSDSGFYLCAWREPGQVTYEQYFGPGTRLTVT.

The chain combines TRBV19 with TRBJ1-1; D gene ambiguous. CDR1 is LNHDA, CDR2 SQIVND, per germline (reference sequence). This CDR3 comprises 15 residues. Trimming took off 6 bases at V and 1 base at J, with 15 bases between the two ends. In DNA form, the CDR3 reads TGTGCCAGTAGCCGAACGGAAGGAAAGAACACTGAAGCTTTCTTT. Amino acid sequence: CASSRTEGKNTEAFF.

In its sample, this clone was seen once. This chain links TRBV5-1 with TRBJ1-1, with D unresolved. CDR3 length: 16 residues. Germline V lookup: CDR1 SGHRS, CDR2 YFSETQ. Trimming removed 2 bases at V and 0 bases at J, with 14 bases between. The CDR3 sequence is CASSFSTVQMNTEAFF. In DNA form, the CDR3 reads TGCGCCAGCAGCTTTTCGACGGTGCAAATGAACACTGAAGCTTTCTTT.

The V and J genes are TRBV30 and TRBJ2-7; the match to TRBD1 covers 8 bases. The CDR3 runs to 15 residues. Per the germline V gene, CDR1 is GTSNPN and CDR2 is SVGIG (reference sequence). After removal of 3 bases from V and 6 bases from J, the junction contained 13 bases not matched to a gene. The CDR3 DNA follows: TGTGCCTGGAGCCGATGGACAGGGTCTTTGCTCGAGCAGTACTTC. Translated, it gives CAWSRWTGSLLEQYF.

This sequence joins TRBV4-1 and TRBJ1-1; D unclear. The CDR3 has 15 amino acids. V lost 1 base and J lost 0, with 9 bases in between. The germline gives CDR1 MGHRA, CDR2 YSYEKL. The CDR3 nucleotides are TGCGCCAGCAGCCAAGTACAGACGATGAACACTGAAGCTTTCTTT. Its translation is CASSQVQTMNTEAFF.

This clone was observed a few times. CDR3 loop: CASRKDRPVGYTF. In nucleotides, the CDR3 is TGCGCCAGCAGAAAGGACAGGCCGGTAGGCTACACCTTC. The chain is built from TRBV5-1 and TRBJ1-2, with 7 bases lining up with TRBD1. The length of the CDR3 is 13 residues. Germline CDR1 SGHRS, CDR2 YFSETQ. Trimming removed 5 bases from V and 8 bases from J; junction bases left unmatched: 9.

The CDR3: CAWRVDYGYTF. The CDR3 nucleotides are TGTGCCTGGAGAGTAGACTATGGCTACACCTTC. The V call is TRBV30, the J call TRBJ1-2; D is unclear. Germline-derived CDR1 and CDR2 are GTSNPN and SVGIG (reference sequence). The CDR3 length is 11 residues. V was pared by 3 bases and J by 3 bases, with 5 bases between. The variable domain in full, completed from reference TRBV30 and TRBJ1-2, reads SQTIHQWPATLVQPVGSPLSLECTVEGTSNPNLYWYRQAAGRGLQLLFYSVGIGQISSEVPQNLSASRPQDRQFILSSKKLLLSDSGFYLCAWRVDYGYTFGSGTRLTVV.

The V and J genes are TRBV7-2 and TRBJ2-1, with 7 bases that match TRBD2. Germline CDR1 is SGHTA and CDR2 is FQGNSA. There are 16 residues in the CDR3. Germline trimming cut 3 bases from V and 8 bases from J; bases unmatched to any gene: 13. The CDR3 spells CASSLWGGRGGDEQFF. CDR3 DNA: TGTGCCAGCAGCTTGTGGGGAGGGAGAGGTGGAGATGAGCAGTTCTTC. Filled out from reference TRBV7-2 and TRBJ2-1, the complete variable domain reads GAGVSQSPSNKVTEKGKDVELRCDPISGHTALYWYRQSLGQGLEFLIYFQGNSAPDKSGLPSDRFSAERTGGSVSTLTIQRTQQEDSAVYLCASSLWGGRGGDEQFFGPGTRLTVL.

The chain has TRBV27 and TRBJ2-7, with D possibly being TRBD2 (5 bases). Per germline, CDR1 MNHEY and CDR2 SMNVEV (reference sequence). This CDR3 spans 14 amino acids. The V end was cut by 5 bases, the J end by 3 bases, with 14 bases between. In DNA form, the CDR3 reads TGTGCCAGCAGTGTACGAGGGAAGGGCTACGAGCAGTACGTC. This sequence encodes CASSVRGKGYEQYV.